This record concerns one T cell receptor (beta chain) sequence. This sample is part of a study of shared clonotypes between healthy human individuals. At deep level, the assay was performed. Evenly divided among several immunoSEQ plates was the genomic DNA of each subset. The method was immunoSEQ multiplex PCR; TCRdb's version includes in-frame clones alone and lacks a portion of them. The profile shows 450,000 to 500,000 clones, 70% to 80% of them singletons. From germline, CDR1 is SGHRS and CDR2 YFSETQ. Trimming pared 4 bases from V and 5 bases from J, leaving 10 bases between. The CDR3 has 13 amino acids. Recent vaccinations or acute infections were absent in the healthy HIV-negative adult donors.

The sequenced material came from PBMCs. The chain employs TRBV5-1 and TRBJ2-4; D remains unclear. The receptor was isolated from a woman aged 40 to 50 in good health. Some clones in this sample may be carry-over from other donors' samples. The CDR3 loop reads CASSIEVENIQYF. Written as DNA, the CDR3 is TGCGCCAGCAGCATAGAGGTTGAAAACATTCAGTACTTC.